This TCR beta chain was captured in a study of cytomegalovirus exposure and HLA in healthy donors. The J segment lost 3 bases and the V segment lost 3 bases, leaving 5 bases of the junction unmatched. Germline V gene lookup returns CDR1 MRHNA and CDR2 SNTAGT. The CDR3 consists of 15 residues. PCR primers comprised 60 Vbeta and 13 Jbeta primers. Profiling relied on immunoSEQ multiplex PCR, and the TCRdb table lists in-frame clones only, not all of them. The top ten hold approximately 9.4% of the sample, which has 180,000 or so clones, approximately 83% seen once. The source material was PBMCs. The source of this sequence is a man aged 18 to 30 in good health and CMV-seropositive. V and J are TRBV6-4 and TRBJ1-2, with TRBD1 identical over 9 bases. As DNA, the CDR3 is TGTGCCAGCAGTGATACAGGGGGCGCACACTATGGCTACACCTTC. Translation gives CASSDTGGAHYGYTF.